The 5 T cell receptor beta chains given below trace back to one sample, sequenced in a study of tumor and adjacent non-tumor tissue in lung cancer (dated 2018 in TCRdb). RNA was isolated from bulk unsorted tissue, and RNA quality was assessed with a NanoDrop ND-1000 and an Agilent 2100. Libraries came from multiplex PCR. The sequencer listed for this sample is Illumina HiSeq 2500. TCRbeta libraries were constructed through three rounds of nested PCR with primers (Table S4) according to protocols modified from ARM-PCR. The raw public reads went through TCRdb reprocessing: fastp at Q25, MiXCR clone calling, in-frame beta chains kept. For every CDR3 protein sequence, its rows merge into one entry that carries the most common genes and DNA. The sample yields about 78,000 distinct CDR3 sequences; approximately 79% were counted once. The ten most abundant clones make up about an eighth of the sample. Sequenced material: lung tumor tissue. These receptor sequences come from a woman between 45 and 60 years old with non-small cell lung cancer.

As regards this clonotype: At one boundary the junction diverges from the germline segment, which might be a read error. V is TRBV28 and J is TRBJ1-2, with D possibly matching TRBD1 (5 bases). CDR3 size: 14 residues. CDR1 and CDR2 from the germline V gene are MDHEN and SYDVKM. The CDR3 here is CASSFRDSAYGFTF. In DNA form, the CDR3 reads TGTGCCAGCAGTTTTAGAGACAGTGCCTATGGCTTCACCTTC.

Points on this clonotype: A much more abundant neighbour one base away suggests this may be a read error. The chain carries TRBV24-1 and TRBJ2-3; possibly TRBD1 for D (5 bases). Trimming pared 5 bases from V and 2 bases from J, leaving 25 bases between. The CDR3 loop spans 19 amino acids. Germline lookup yields CDR1 KGHDR and CDR2 SFDVKD. The CDR3: CATSAIVGQPRQITDTQYF. The CDR3 coding sequence is TGTGCCACCAGTGCCATAGTGGGGCAACCCAGACAGATCACAGATACGCAGTATTTT.

The genes are TRBV4-1 and TRBJ1-3, with D possibly being TRBD1 (6 bases). V gave up 4 bases and J gave up 5 bases, with 9 bases separating them. The CDR3 sequence is 13 residues long. Germline CDR1 MGHRA, CDR2 YSYEKL. The CDR3 region is CASSPGVRNTIYF. Here the CDR3 DNA reads TGCGCCAGCAGCCCAGGGGTTCGAAACACCATATATTTT.

A remark on this clonotype: At one boundary the junction diverges from the germline segment, which might be a read error. V usage is TRBV20-1 and J usage is TRBJ1-2; D is perhaps TRBD1 (6 bases). The CDR3 has 14 amino acids. CDR1 DFQATT and CDR2 SNEGSKA come from the germline V gene (reference sequence). The DNA of the CDR3 is TGCAGTGCTCACCAAATTGACATGGGACATGGCTACATCTTC. It is translated as CSAHQIDMGHGYIF.

Worth noting for this clonotype: One end of the junction varies from germline; a read error may be responsible. The genes are TRBV6-5 and TRBJ2-7; 7 bases are shared with TRBD1. This CDR3 comprises 14 residues. The V gene's germline CDR1 is MNHEY and CDR2 SVGAGI. DNA of the CDR3: TGTGCCAGCAGATGGGACAGCCGGACTTACGAGAAGTACTTC. Its translation is CASRWDSRTYEKYF.